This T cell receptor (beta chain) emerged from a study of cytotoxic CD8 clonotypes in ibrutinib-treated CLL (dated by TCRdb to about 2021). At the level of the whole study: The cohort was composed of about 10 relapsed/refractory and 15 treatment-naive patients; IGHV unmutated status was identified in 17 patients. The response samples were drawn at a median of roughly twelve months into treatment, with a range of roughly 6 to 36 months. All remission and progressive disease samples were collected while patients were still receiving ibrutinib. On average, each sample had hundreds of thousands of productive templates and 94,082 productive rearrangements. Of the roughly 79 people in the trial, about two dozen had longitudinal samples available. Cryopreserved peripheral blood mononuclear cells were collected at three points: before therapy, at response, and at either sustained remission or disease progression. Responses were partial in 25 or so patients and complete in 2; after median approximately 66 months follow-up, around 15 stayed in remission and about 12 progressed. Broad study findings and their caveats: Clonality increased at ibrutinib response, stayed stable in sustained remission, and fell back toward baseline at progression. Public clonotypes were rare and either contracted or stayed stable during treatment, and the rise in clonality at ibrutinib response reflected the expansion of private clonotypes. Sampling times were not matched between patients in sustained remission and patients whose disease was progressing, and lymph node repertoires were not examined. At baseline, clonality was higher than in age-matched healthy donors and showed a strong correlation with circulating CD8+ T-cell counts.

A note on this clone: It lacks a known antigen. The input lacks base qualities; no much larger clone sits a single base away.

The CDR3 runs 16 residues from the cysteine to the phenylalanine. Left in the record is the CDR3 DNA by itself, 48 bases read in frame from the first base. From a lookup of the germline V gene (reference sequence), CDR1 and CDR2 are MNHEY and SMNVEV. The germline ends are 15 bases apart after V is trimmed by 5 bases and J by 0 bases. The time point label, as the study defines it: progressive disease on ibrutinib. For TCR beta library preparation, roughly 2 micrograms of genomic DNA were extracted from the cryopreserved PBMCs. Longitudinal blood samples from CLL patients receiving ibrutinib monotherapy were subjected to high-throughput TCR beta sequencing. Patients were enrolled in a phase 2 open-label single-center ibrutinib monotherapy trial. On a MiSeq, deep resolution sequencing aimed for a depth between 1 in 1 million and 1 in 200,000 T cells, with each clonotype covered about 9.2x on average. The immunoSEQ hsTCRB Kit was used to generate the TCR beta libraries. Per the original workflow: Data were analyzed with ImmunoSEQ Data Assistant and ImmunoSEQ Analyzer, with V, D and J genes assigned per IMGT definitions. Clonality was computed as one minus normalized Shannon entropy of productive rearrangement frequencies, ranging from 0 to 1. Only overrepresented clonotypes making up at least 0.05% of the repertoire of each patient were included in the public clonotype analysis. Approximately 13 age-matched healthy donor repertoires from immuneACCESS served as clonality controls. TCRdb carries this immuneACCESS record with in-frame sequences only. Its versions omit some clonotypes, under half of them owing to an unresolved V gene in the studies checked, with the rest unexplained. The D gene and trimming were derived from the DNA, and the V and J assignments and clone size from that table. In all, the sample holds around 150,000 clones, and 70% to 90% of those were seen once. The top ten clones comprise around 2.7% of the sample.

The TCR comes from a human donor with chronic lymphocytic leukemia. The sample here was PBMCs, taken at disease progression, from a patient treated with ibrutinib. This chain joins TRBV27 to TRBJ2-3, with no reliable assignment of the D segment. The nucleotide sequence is TGTGCCAGCAGTCCGCAAGCTCTGATAAGCACAGATACGCAGTATTTT. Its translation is CASSPQALISTDTQYF.